The present TCR beta chain was sequenced within a study of Graves' ophthalmopathy and Graves' hyperthyroidism. Study-level results: Most clonotypes expanded in thyroid above 0.001 frequency were present in blood too. The study's model predicted ophthalmopathy progression at 65% to 71% sensitivity and approximately 72% specificity.

The CDR3 is made up of 12 amino acids. Trimming cost V 2 bases and J 8 bases, with 9 bases left between them. All donors with ophthalmopathy were recorded as having moderate-to-severe activity, CAS ≥3, NOSPECS ≥4 and a duration under 3 months. Excluded were patients with other autoimmune diseases, uncontrolled infections, pregnancy or lactation. Using RNA transcripts, the TCR beta CDR3 regions were amplified. The workflow started with a first-round RT-PCR run with HTBI primers and then moved on to a second-round multiplex PCR. From the multiplex PCR reads, TCRdb called clonotypes with MiXCR, one entry per CDR3 protein. The table records fewer than 600,000 distinct CDR3 sequences, 14% of them present only once. This clonotype was counted ten times or more. What it binds is unknown.

The chain combines TRBV12-3 or TRBV12-4 with TRBJ1-1; no definite D call. Sequenced: blood. This TCR was sampled from a woman in her thirties with Graves' ophthalmopathy. CDR3 sequence: CASSLLSAEAFF. In DNA form, the CDR3 reads TGTGCCAGCAGTTTATTGTCGGCCGAAGCTTTCTTT.